The clone carrying this T cell receptor beta chain was observed at least ten times. What it binds is unknown. Molecular barcoding with unique molecular identifiers was used for the TCRbeta library. Using its own MiXCR run on the PCR reads, TCRdb lists one record per CDR3 protein. Of roughly 250,000 distinct CDR3 sequences listed, around 8% are singletons. The entry originates in a study of T-cell reconstitution after alpha-beta-depleted transplantation in children. Findings and caveats of the study: Newly produced T cells mostly accounted for T-cell counts and diversity one year post-transplant.

Germline V lookup: CDR1 SQVTM, CDR2 ANQGSEA. Trimming took off 7 bases at V and 8 bases at J, with 17 bases between the two ends. This CDR3 has 12 residues. The sequence was obtained from a male patient aged 10 to 17 who had a stem cell transplant for acute lymphoblastic leukemia, so the T cells may come from the graft donor. The sequences come from PBMCs, mostly from graft donor cells, collected 180 days after TCRalphabeta/CD19-depleted stem cell transplant. The genes are TRBV29-1 and TRBJ1-2; D remains unclear. The CDR3 spells CSAGSAHLGYTF. The DNA of the CDR3 is TGCAGCGCCGGCAGCGCCCACTTGGGCTACACCTTC.